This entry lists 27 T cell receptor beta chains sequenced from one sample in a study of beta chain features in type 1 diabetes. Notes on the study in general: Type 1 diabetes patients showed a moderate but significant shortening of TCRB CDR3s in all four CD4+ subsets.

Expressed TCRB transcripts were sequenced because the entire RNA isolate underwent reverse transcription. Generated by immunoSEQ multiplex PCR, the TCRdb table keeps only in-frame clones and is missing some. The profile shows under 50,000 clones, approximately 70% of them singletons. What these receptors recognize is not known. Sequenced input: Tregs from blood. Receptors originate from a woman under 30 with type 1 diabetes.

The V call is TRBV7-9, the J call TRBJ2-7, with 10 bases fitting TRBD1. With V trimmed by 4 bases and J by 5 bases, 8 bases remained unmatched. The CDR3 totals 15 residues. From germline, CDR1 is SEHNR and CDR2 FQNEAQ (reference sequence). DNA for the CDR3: TGTGCCAGCAGCTCGGGGACAGGGGTGGTGCACGAGCAGTACTTC. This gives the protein CASSSGTGVVHEQYF.

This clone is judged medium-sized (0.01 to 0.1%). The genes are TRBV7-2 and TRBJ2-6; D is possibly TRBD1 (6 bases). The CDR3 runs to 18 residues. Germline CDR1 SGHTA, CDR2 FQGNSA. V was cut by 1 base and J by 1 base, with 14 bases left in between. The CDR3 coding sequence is TGTGCCAGCAGCTTAGGCTACAGGGTTAGATCTGGGGCCAACGTCCTGACTTTC. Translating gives CASSLGYRVRSGANVLTF.

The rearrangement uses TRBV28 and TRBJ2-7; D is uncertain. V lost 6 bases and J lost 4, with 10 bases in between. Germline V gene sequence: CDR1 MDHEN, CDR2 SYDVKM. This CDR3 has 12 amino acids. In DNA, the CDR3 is TGTGCCAGCAGACCCCCAGGTTACGAGCAGTACTTC. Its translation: CASRPPGYEQYF.

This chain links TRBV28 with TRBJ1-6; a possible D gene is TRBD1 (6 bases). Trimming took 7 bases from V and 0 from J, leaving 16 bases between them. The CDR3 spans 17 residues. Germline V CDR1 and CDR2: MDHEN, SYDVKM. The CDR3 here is CASTLDSWGSYNSPLHF. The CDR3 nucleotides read TGTGCCAGCACCTTGGACAGCTGGGGCTCCTATAATTCACCCCTCCACTTT. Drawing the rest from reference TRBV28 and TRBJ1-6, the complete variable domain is DVKVTQSSRYLVKRTGEKVFLECVQDMDHENMFWYRQDPGLGLRLIYFSYDVKMKEKGDIPEGYSVSREKKERFSLILESASTNQTSMYLCASTLDSWGSYNSPLHFGNGTRLTVT.

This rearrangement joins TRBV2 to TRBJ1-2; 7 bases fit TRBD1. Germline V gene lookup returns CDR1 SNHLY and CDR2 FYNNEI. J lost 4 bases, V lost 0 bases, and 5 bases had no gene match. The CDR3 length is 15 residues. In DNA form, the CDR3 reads TGTGCCAGCAGTGAAGCTACAGGGGAAGGCTATGGCTACACCTTC. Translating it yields CASSEATGEGYGYTF.

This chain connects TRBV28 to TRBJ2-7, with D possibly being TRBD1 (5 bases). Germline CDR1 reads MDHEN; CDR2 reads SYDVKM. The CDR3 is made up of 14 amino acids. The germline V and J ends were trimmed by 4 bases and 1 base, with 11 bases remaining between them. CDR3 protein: CASSSLQASYEQYF. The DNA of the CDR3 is TGTGCCAGCAGTTCCCTACAGGCGTCCTACGAGCAGTACTTC.

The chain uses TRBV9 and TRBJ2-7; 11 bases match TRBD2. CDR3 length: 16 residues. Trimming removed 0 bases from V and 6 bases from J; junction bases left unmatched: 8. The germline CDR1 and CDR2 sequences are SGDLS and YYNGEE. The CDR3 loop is CASSVEPSGRFAEQYF. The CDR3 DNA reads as TGTGCCAGCAGCGTAGAGCCTAGCGGGAGGTTTGCCGAGCAGTACTTC.

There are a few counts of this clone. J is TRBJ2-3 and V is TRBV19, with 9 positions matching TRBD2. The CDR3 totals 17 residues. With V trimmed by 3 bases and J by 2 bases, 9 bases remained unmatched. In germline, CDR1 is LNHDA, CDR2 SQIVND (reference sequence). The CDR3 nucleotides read TGTGCCAGTAGTATGGGCGGTAGACTAGCGGCCACAGATACGCAGTATTTT. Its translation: CASSMGGRLAATDTQYF.

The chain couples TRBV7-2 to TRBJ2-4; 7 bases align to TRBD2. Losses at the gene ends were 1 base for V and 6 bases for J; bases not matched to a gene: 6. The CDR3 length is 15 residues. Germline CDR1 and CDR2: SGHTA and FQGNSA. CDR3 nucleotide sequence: TGTGCCAGCAGCTTAGATGGTGCTAGCGGAAACATTCAGTACTTC. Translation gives CASSLDGASGNIQYF.

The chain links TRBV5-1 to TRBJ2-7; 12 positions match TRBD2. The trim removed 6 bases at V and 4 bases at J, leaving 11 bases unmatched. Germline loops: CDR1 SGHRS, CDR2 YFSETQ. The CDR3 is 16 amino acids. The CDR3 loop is CASTLDGLAGRYEQYF. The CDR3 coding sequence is TGCGCCAGCACCCTCGACGGACTAGCGGGAAGGTACGAGCAGTACTTC.

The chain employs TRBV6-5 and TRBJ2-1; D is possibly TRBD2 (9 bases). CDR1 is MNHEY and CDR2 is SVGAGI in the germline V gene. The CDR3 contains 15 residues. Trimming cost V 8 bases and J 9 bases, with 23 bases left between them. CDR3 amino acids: CASVQGAGGPSEQFF. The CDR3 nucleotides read TGTGCCAGCGTGCAGGGGGCGGGGGGGCCGAGTGAGCAGTTCTTC.

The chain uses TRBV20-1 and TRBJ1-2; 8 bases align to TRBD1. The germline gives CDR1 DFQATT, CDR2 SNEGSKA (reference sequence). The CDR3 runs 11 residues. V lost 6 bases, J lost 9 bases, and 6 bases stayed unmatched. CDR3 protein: CSATGQESYTF. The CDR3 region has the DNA TGCAGTGCCACGGGACAGGAAAGCTACACCTTC.

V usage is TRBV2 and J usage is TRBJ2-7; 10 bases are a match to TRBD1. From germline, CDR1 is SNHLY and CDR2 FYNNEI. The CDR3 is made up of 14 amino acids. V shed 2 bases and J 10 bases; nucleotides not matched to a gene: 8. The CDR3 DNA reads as TGTGCCAGCAGTGAATTTGGACAGGGGGTCCGTCAGTACTTC. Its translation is CASSEFGQGVRQYF.

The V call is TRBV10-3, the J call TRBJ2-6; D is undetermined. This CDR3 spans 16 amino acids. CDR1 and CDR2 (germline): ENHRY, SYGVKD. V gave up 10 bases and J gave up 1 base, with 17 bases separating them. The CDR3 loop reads CATRPGFTSGANVLTF. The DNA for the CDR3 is TGTGCCACCCGCCCGGGTTTCACTTCTGGGGCCAACGTCCTGACTTTC.

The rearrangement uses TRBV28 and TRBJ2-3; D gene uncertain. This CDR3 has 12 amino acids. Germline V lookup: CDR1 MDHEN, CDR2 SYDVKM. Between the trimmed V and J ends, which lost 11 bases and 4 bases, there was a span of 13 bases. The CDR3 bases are TGTGCCGTACAGTGGGTGGCAGATACGCAGTATTTT. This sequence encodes CAVQWVADTQYF.

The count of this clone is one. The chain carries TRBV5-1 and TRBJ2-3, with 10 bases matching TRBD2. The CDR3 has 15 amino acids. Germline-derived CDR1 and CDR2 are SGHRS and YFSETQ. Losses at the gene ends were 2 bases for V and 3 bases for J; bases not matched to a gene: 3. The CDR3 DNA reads TGCGCCAGCAGCTTCTCACTAGCGGGGACAGATACGCAGTATTTT. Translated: CASSFSLAGTDTQYF.

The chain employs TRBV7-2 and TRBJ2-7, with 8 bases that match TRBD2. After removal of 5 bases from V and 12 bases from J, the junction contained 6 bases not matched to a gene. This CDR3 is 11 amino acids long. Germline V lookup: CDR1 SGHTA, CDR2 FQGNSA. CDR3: CASSLRTSLYF. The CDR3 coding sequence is TGTGCCAGCAGCCTGAGGACTAGCCTGTACTTC. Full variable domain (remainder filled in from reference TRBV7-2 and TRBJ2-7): GAGVSQSPSNKVTEKGKDVELRCDPISGHTALYWYRQSLGQGLEFLIYFQGNSAPDKSGLPSDRFSAERTGGSVSTLTIQRTQQEDSAVYLCASSLRTSLYFGPGTRLTVT.

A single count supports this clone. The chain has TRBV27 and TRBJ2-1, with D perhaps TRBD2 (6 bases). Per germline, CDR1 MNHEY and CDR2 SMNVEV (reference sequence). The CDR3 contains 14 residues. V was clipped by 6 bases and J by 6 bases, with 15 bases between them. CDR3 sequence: CASRGGIRLNEQFF. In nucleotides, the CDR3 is TGTGCCAGCAGGGGCGGGATACGGCTCAATGAGCAGTTCTTC.

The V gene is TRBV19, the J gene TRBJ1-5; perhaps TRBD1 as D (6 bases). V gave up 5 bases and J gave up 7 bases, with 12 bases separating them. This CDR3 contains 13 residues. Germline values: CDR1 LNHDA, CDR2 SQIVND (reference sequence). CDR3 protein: CASSSGAEQPQHF. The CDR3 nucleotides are TGTGCCAGTAGTTCAGGGGCGGAACAGCCCCAGCATTTT.

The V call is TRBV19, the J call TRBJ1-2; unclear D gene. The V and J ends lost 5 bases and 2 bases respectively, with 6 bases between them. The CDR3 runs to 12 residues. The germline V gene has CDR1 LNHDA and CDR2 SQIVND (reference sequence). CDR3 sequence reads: CASSLQNYGYTF. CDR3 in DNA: TGTGCCAGTAGTCTACAGAACTATGGCTACACCTTC. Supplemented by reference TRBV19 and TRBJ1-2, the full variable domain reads DGGITQSPKYLFRKEGQNVTLSCEQNLNHDAMYWYRQDPGQGLRLIYYSQIVNDFQKGDIAEGYSVSREKKESFPLTVTSAQKNPTAFYLCASSLQNYGYTFGSGTRLTVV.

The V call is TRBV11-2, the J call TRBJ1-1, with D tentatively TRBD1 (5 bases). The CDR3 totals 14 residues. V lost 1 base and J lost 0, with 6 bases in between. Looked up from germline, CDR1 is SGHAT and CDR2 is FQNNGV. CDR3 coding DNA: TGTGCCAGCAGCTTAGGGGGGGTGAACACTGAAGCTTTCTTT. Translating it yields CASSLGGVNTEAFF.

CDR3 bases: TGCAGCGTTCTTGACTGGCGCTCTGGGGCCAACGTCCTGACTTTC. As protein: CSVLDWRSGANVLTF. J is TRBJ2-6 and V is TRBV29-1; D call uncertain. The CDR3 extends over 15 amino acids. Germline assignment: CDR1 SQVTM and CDR2 ANQGSEA. V was pared by 5 bases and J by 0 bases, with 11 bases between.

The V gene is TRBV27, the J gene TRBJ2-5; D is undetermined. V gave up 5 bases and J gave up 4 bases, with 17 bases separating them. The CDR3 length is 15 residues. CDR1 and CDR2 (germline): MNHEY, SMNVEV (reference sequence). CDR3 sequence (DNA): TGTGCCAGCAGTCTGTCCCGACTTGGTGGAGAGACCCAGTACTTC. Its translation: CASSLSRLGGETQYF.

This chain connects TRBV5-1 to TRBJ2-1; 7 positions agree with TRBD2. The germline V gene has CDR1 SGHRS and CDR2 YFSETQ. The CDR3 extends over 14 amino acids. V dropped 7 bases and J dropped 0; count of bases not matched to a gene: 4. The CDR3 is CASDPGGSYNEQFF. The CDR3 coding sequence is TGCGCCAGCGATCCGGGGGGCTCCTACAATGAGCAGTTCTTC.

CDR3 region: CASSRWGPIDEQFF. The CDR3 region has the DNA TGCGCCAGCAGCCGTTGGGGCCCCATCGATGAGCAGTTCTTC. V gene TRBV5-1 combines with J gene TRBJ2-1; the D gene is possibly TRBD1 (5 bases). Germline CDR1 reads SGHRS; CDR2 reads YFSETQ. Trimming left V 4 bases short and J 8 bases short, with 16 bases between. CDR3 size: 14 residues.

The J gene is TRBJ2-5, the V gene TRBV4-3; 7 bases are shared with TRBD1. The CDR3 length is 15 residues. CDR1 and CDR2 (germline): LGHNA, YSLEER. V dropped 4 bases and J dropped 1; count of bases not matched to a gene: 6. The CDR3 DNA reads TGCGCCAGCAGCCTCAGACAGGGTTTCCAAGAGACCCAGTACTTC. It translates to CASSLRQGFQETQYF.

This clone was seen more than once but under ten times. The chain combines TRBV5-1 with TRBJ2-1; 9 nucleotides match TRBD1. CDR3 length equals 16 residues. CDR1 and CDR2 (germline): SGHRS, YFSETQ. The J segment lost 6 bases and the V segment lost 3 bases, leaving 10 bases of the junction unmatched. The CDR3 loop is CASSSTGQGIGNEQFF. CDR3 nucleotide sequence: TGCGCCAGCAGCTCCACGGGACAGGGAATAGGCAATGAGCAGTTCTTC.